The 21 T cell receptor beta chains listed next were all sequenced from one sample in a study of PD-1 blockade in classical Hodgkin lymphoma (dated by TCRdb to between 2020 and 2021). Sample time point, as interpreted from the label and publication: cycle 1 day 1 (C1D1), immediately before nivolumab initiation. Relapse after autologous stem cell transplantation had occurred in all trial patients, and cohorts A, B and C were distinguished by prior brentuximab vedotin exposure. Receptor amplification or capture employed the immunoSEQ multiplex PCR assay. Here the immuneACCESS table is served through TCRdb, limited to in-frame sequences with V and J called. Missing clones are a known gap in these copies; in checked studies unresolved V genes cover under half, and the rest lacks a known reason. Present in this sample are 9,000 to 10,000 clones, 80% to 95% of which were seen just once. The ten biggest clones cover roughly 15% of the sample.

The starting material was peripheral blood mononuclear cells (PBMCs), obtained at baseline. The receptors shown here come from a human donor with classical Hodgkin lymphoma.

The rearrangement joins TRBV4-2 to TRBJ2-2; D gene uncertain. Germline assignment: CDR1 LGHNA and CDR2 YNFKEQ. The length of the CDR3 is 13 residues. V was trimmed by 5 bases and J by 5 bases, leaving 9 bases between them. This chain's CDR3 is CASSWTYTGELFF. The DNA for the CDR3 is TGTGCCAGCAGCTGGACCTATACCGGGGAGCTGTTTTTT.

The chain combines TRBV7-9 with TRBJ2-7; 7 bases are a match to TRBD2. Unmatched junction bases numbered 9, after V lost 4 bases and J lost 6 bases. This CDR3 is 14 amino acids long. Germline V gene data show CDR1 as SEHNR and CDR2 as FQNEAQ (reference sequence). CDR3 DNA: TGTGCCAGCAGCTCATCACTAGCGATGGGCGAGCAGTACTTC. Translated: CASSSSLAMGEQYF.

V gene TRBV29-1 combines with J gene TRBJ1-2; perhaps TRBD1 as D (6 bases). V was pared by 6 bases and J by 3 bases, with 11 bases between. CDR1 SQVTM and CDR2 ANQGSEA come from the germline V gene. The CDR3 runs to 12 residues. This chain's CDR3 is CSVRGVDYGYTF. As DNA, the CDR3 is TGCAGCGTCAGGGGCGTCGACTATGGCTACACCTTC.

V is TRBV28 and J is TRBJ2-1; 7 positions match TRBD2. V dropped 4 bases and J dropped 13; count of bases not matched to a gene: 7. The CDR3 contains 12 residues. Germline V gene sequence: CDR1 MDHEN, CDR2 SYDVKM. The CDR3, as DNA: TGTGCCAGCAGTTCCGGGACTAAGCGTCAGTTCTTC. Translation gives CASSSGTKRQFF.

The chain couples TRBV7-9 to TRBJ2-7, with TRBD2 matching over 11 bases. Germline V gene sequence: CDR1 SEHNR, CDR2 FQNEAQ (reference sequence). The CDR3 has 15 amino acids. V lost 1 base, J lost 2 bases, and 1 base stayed unmatched. The CDR3 coding sequence is TGTGCCAGCAGCTTAGTTAGCGGGAGGGCCTACGAGCAGTACTTC. This gives the protein CASSLVSGRAYEQYF.

V usage is TRBV25-1 and J usage is TRBJ2-2; D is ambiguous. Germline V CDR1 and CDR2: MGHDK, SYGVNS. The CDR3 totals 15 residues. V dropped 0 bases and J dropped 2 bases, with 7 bases sitting between them. DNA for the CDR3: TGTGCCAGCAGTGAATACGGAGAAAACACCGGGGAGCTGTTTTTT. Residues: CASSEYGENTGELFF. Looking up the rest from reference TRBV25-1 and TRBJ2-2 gives the full variable domain: EADIYQTPRYLVIGTGKKITLECSQTMGHDKMYWYQQDPGMELHLIHYSYGVNSTEKGDLSSESTVSRIRTEHFPLTLESARPSHTSQYLCASSEYGENTGELFFGEGSRLTVL.

V and J are TRBV5-4 and TRBJ1-1; D perhaps matches TRBD1 (6 bases). This CDR3 is built from 15 residues. Per the germline V gene, CDR1 is SGHNT and CDR2 is YYREEE (reference sequence). V lost 6 bases, J lost 1 base, and 16 bases lay in between. The chain's CDR3 is CASTWGGHSNTEAFF. CDR3 bases: TGTGCCAGCACATGGGGGGGGCACTCGAACACTGAAGCTTTCTTT.

The chain has TRBV9 and TRBJ2-1, with 10 bases identical to TRBD2. The germline gives CDR1 SGDLS, CDR2 YYNGEE. The CDR3 contains 15 residues. V lost 4 bases and J lost 5; bases outside the gene matches: 6. CDR3 bases: TGTGCCAGCAGCCGGACTAGCGGCAAGGACAATGAGCAGTTCTTC. Translated: CASSRTSGKDNEQFF.

V gene TRBV9 combines with J gene TRBJ2-1; no firm D call. CDR3 length: 13 residues. The ends were cut back, 3 bases at V and 6 bases at J, with 10 bases in the middle. CDR1 is SGDLS, CDR2 YYNGEE, per germline. The CDR3 region has the DNA TGTGCCAGCAGCGCGGACCCCGTCAATGAGCAGTTCTTC. This translates into CASSADPVNEQFF.

The chain joins TRBV5-1 to TRBJ2-7, with 9 nucleotides matching TRBD1. Per the germline V gene, CDR1 is SGHRS and CDR2 is YFSETQ. V trimming: 7 bases; J trimming: 3 bases; junction bases outside the gene matches: 8. The CDR3 is 14 residues long. CDR3 nucleotides: TGCGCCAGCGCGAAGGACAGGGGTTTCTACGAGCAGTACTTC. Its translation is CASAKDRGFYEQYF.

The V gene is TRBV2, the J gene TRBJ1-1, with a possible D match to TRBD1 (5 bases). Trimming shortened V by 1 base and J by 10 bases, and 19 bases separated the two germline ends. The CDR3 loop spans 15 amino acids. CDR1 SNHLY and CDR2 FYNNEI come from the germline V gene. CDR3 DNA: TGTGCCAGCAGTGAAGGATGGGGCGGATACGGAGGAGCTTTCTTT. Encoded protein: CASSEGWGGYGGAFF.

The V call is TRBV19, the J call TRBJ1-2; 7 nucleotides line up with TRBD1. Losses at the gene ends were 1 base for V and 2 bases for J; bases not matched to a gene: 4. This CDR3 has 15 residues. Germline lookup yields CDR1 LNHDA and CDR2 SQIVND (reference sequence). The CDR3 DNA reads as TGTGCCAGTAGTATAGGTGGCAGGGGGAACTATGGCTACACCTTC. It codes for CASSIGGRGNYGYTF.

This chain links TRBV6-1 with TRBJ1-5, with no clear D. The CDR3 loop spans 15 amino acids. Germline V gives CDR1 MNHNS, CDR2 SASEGT. The V gene lost 2 bases and the J gene lost 4 bases, with 12 bases spanning the gap. DNA for the CDR3: TGTGCCAGCAGTGAATTTGGTCAGATTAATCAGCCCCAGCATTTT. As protein: CASSEFGQINQPQHF.

This clone was detected only once. This chain connects TRBV28 to TRBJ2-2, with D perhaps given as TRBD1 or TRBD2 (5 bases each). The V gene lost 5 bases and the J gene lost 2 bases, with 21 bases spanning the gap. The CDR3 covers 18 residues. Germline loops: CDR1 MDHEN, CDR2 SYDVKM. The CDR3 loop is CASSPLYPPGPNTGELFF. The DNA for the CDR3 is TGTGCCAGCAGTCCCCTATACCCTCCGGGACCTAACACCGGGGAGCTGTTTTTT.

This clone was observed once. The V call is TRBV6-1, the J call TRBJ1-1; D is perhaps TRBD1 (5 bases). The CDR3 length is 15 residues. The germline gives CDR1 MNHNS, CDR2 SASEGT. V was clipped by 6 bases and J by 4 bases, with 18 bases between them. CDR3 sequence reads: CASSSYSSGGTEAFF. Written as DNA, the CDR3 is TGTGCCAGCAGCTCCTATTCCTCTGGGGGCACTGAAGCTTTCTTT.

The chain combines TRBV12-5 with TRBJ2-1, with 14 nucleotides matching TRBD2. V trimming: 2 bases; J trimming: 7 bases; junction bases outside the gene matches: 10. The CDR3 length is 18 residues. CDR1 is LGHNT, CDR2 FRNRAP, per germline. The CDR3 DNA sequence: TGTGCTAGTGGTTTGCCCGAACGGACTAGCGGGAGGAGGAATGAGCAGTTCTTC. Encoded protein: CASGLPERTSGRRNEQFF.

The V and J genes are TRBV14 and TRBJ2-7; D not certain. Per the germline V gene, CDR1 is SGHDN and CDR2 is FVKESK. The CDR3 loop spans 14 amino acids. V lost 3 bases and J lost 3, with 12 bases in between. The CDR3 spells CASSHGTWGYEQYF. CDR3 sequence (DNA): TGTGCCAGCAGCCACGGCACCTGGGGCTACGAGCAGTACTTC.

CDR3 coding DNA: TGTGCCAGCAGCCGAACTAGCGGGAGCCGCTACGAGCAGTACTTC. Amino acids: CASSRTSGSRYEQYF. V is TRBV11-2 and J is TRBJ2-7, with 11 bases fitting TRBD2. The CDR3 loop spans 15 amino acids. Germline values: CDR1 SGHAT, CDR2 FQNNGV. V lost 5 bases and J lost 3; bases outside the gene matches: 6.

This chain joins TRBV7-6 and TRBJ2-7, with D perhaps matching TRBD1 (5 bases). The V end was cut by 3 bases, the J end by 3 bases, with 18 bases between. The germline V gene encodes CDR1 SGHVS and CDR2 FNYEAQ. CDR3 length: 16 amino acids. As DNA, the CDR3 is TGTGCCAGCAGCTTTTTGGAGACCACAGGCGTCTACGAGCAGTACTTC. It encodes CASSFLETTGVYEQYF.

This CDR3 is CASSLPAGNIQYF. The CDR3 region has the DNA TGTGCCAGCAGTTTACCAGCCGGGAACATTCAGTACTTC. The chain combines TRBV28 with TRBJ2-4; D is uncertain. This CDR3 is 13 amino acids long. Deletions cut 2 bases from V and 7 bases from J, with 9 bases between. CDR1 MDHEN and CDR2 SYDVKM come from the germline V gene.

The chain joins TRBV7-9 to TRBJ2-1; the D gene is possibly TRBD2 (5 bases). CDR1 is SEHNR and CDR2 is FQNEAQ in the germline V gene (reference sequence). Trimming took 2 bases from V and 10 from J, leaving 6 bases between them. The length of the CDR3 is 11 residues. The CDR3 region has the DNA TGTGCCAGCAGCTTATGGGAGGAGCAGTTCTTC. Protein product: CASSLWEEQFF.